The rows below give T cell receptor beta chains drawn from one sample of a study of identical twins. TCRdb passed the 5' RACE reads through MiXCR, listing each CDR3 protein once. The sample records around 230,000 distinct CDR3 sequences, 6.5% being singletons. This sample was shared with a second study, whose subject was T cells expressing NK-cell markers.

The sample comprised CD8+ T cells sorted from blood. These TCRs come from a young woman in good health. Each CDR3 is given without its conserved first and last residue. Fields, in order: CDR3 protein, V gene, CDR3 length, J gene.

AISDPGLEQYEQY,TRBV10-3,13,TRBJ2-7
ASRQSPGGNTEAF,TRBV21-1,13,TRBJ1-1
ASSPDLRGEQY,TRBV5-1,11,TRBJ2-7
SVPGQVFGELF,TRBV29-1,11,TRBJ2-2
ASSAENIADTQY,TRBV9,12,TRBJ2-3
ASSVGGSGGSSYNEQF,TRBV9,16,TRBJ2-1
ASSLVVAGAPTDTQY,TRBV7-8,15,TRBJ2-3
ASSSPELRVNSPLH,TRBV7-9,14,TRBJ1-6
ATSSGGRDSSYEQY,TRBV15,14,TRBJ2-7
ASSLEGGGGTDTQY,TRBV7-3,14,TRBJ2-3
AKTGETQY,TRBV25-1,8,TRBJ2-5
ASSLLGHRSSGANVLT,TRBV27,16,TRBJ2-6
ASPQSGTSIDTQY,TRBV7-9,13,TRBJ2-3
ASSQEVARETQY,TRBV4-1,12,TRBJ2-5